This T cell receptor (beta chain) came from a study of identical twins. The study's findings and limits: A lower insertion count was a feature of abundant cord blood beta clonotypes, with no such feature in memory repertoires. There is a chance that invariant MAIT and iNKT cells partially muddied zero-insertion analyses. Models came in too low on out-of-frame TCR alpha sharing in monozygotic twins.

This clonotype has just a few counts. What it binds is unknown. Per the germline V gene, CDR1 is SGHVS and CDR2 is FQNEAQ. The V and J ends lost 3 bases and 4 bases respectively, with 15 bases between them. The CDR3 totals 15 residues. TCRdb recomputed calls from the 5' RACE reads with MiXCR, one row per CDR3 protein. Here the sample spans fewer than 250,000 distinct CDR3 sequences, less than 10% being singletons. The V gene is TRBV7-8, the J gene TRBJ2-5, with D possibly TRBD2 on 7 matching bases. The material sequenced was memory (CD45RO+) T cells sorted from blood. The receptor was derived from a woman aged 18-29 years in good health. The CDR3 DNA reads TGTGCCAGCAGCTTTTACGGGGGGCCGGGAGAGACCCAGTACTTC. Its protein product is CASSFYGGPGETQYF.